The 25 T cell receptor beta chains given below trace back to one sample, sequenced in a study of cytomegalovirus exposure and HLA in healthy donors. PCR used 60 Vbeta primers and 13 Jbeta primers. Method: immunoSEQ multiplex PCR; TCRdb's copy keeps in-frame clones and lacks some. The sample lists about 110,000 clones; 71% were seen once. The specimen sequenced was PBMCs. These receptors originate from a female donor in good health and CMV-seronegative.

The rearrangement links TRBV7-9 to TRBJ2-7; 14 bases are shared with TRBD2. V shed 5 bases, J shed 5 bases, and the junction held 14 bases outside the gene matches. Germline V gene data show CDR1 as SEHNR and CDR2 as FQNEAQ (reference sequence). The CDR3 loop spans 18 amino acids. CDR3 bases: TGTGCCAGCAGCCTCCGCCGGGGGACTAGCGGGAGTTCCCACGAGCAGTACTTC. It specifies CASSLRRGTSGSSHEQYF.

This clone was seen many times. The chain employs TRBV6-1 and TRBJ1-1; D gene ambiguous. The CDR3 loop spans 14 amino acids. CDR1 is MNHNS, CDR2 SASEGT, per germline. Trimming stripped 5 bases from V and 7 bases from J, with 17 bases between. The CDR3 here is CASSLREVKGEAFF. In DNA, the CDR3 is TGTGCCAGCAGTCTTCGGGAGGTTAAGGGTGAAGCTTTCTTT.

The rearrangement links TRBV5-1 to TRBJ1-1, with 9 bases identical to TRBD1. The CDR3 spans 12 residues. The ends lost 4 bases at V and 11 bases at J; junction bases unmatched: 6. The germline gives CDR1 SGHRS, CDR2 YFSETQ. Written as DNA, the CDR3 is TGCGCCAGCAGCCCGGACAGGGGTGGTGCTTTCTTT. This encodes CASSPDRGGAFF.

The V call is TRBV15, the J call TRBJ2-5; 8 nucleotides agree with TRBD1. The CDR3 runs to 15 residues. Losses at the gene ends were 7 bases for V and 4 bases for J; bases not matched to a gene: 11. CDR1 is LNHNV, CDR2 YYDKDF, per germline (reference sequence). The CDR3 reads CATTRSRQGTETQYF. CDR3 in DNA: TGTGCCACCACGAGGTCGAGACAGGGGACAGAGACCCAGTACTTC.

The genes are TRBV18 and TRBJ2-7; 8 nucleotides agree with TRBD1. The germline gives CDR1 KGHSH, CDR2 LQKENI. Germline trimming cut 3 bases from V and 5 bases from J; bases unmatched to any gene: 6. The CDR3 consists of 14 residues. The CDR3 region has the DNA TGTGCCAGCTCACCTAAAGGACAGGGAGACGAGCAGTACTTC. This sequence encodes CASSPKGQGDEQYF.

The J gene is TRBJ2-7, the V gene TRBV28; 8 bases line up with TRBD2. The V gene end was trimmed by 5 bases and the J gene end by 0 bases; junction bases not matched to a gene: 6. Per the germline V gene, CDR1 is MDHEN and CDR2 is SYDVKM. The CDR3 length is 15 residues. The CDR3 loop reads CASSARGGLSYEQYF. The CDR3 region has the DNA TGTGCCAGCAGTGCTCGGGGGGGACTCTCCTACGAGCAGTACTTC. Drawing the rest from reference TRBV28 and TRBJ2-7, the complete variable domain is DVKVTQSSRYLVKRTGEKVFLECVQDMDHENMFWYRQDPGLGLRLIYFSYDVKMKEKGDIPEGYSVSREKKERFSLILESASTNQTSMYLCASSARGGLSYEQYFGPGTRLTVT.

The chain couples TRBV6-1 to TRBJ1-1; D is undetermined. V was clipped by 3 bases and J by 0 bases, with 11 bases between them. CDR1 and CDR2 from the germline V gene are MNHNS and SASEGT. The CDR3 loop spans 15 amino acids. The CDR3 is CASSEPHSMNTEAFF. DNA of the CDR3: TGTGCCAGCAGTGAGCCCCACTCGATGAACACTGAAGCTTTCTTT.

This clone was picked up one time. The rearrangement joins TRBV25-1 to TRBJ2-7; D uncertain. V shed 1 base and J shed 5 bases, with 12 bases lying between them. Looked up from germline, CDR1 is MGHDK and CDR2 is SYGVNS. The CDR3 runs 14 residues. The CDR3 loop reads CASSEWVATDEQYF. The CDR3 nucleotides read TGTGCCAGCAGTGAATGGGTGGCCACAGACGAGCAGTACTTC.

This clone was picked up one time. CDR3 amino acids: CAWKADGELFF. DNA for the CDR3: TGTGCCTGGAAGGCGGACGGGGAGCTGTTTTTT. This chain links TRBV30 with TRBJ2-2; the D is unclear. V was shortened by 4 bases and J by 7 bases, with 7 bases between the two germline ends. Germline V CDR1 and CDR2: GTSNPN, SVGIG (reference sequence). This CDR3 has 11 amino acids.

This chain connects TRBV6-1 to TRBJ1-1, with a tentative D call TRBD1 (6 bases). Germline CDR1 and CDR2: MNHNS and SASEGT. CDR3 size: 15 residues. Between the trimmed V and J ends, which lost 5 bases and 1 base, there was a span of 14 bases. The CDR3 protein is CASSHRTVGNTEAFF. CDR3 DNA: TGTGCCAGCAGTCACCGGACAGTGGGGAACACTGAAGCTTTCTTT.

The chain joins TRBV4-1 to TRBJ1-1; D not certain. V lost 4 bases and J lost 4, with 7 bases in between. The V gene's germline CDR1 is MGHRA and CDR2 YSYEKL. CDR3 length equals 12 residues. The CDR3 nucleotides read TGCGCCAGCAGCCCAGGTCGCACTGAAGCTTTCTTT. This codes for CASSPGRTEAFF.

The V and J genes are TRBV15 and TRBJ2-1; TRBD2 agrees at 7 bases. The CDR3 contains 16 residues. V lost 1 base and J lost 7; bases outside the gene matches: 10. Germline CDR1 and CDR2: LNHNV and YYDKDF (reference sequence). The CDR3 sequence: CATSRAGGSIRNEQFF. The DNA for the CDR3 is TGTGCCACCAGCAGAGCTGGCGGGAGTATCCGGAATGAGCAGTTCTTC.

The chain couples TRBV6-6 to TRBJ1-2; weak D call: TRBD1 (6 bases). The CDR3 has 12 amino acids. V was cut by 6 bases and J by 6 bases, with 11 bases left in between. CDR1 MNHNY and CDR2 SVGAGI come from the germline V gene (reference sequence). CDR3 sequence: CASREYRDGYTF. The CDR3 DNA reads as TGTGCCAGCAGAGAATACAGGGATGGCTACACCTTC.

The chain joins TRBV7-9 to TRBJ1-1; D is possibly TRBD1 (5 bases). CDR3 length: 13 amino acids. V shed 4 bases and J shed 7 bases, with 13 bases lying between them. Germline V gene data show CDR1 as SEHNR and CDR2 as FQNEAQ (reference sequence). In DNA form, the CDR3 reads TGTGCCAGCAGCTCCGGAGGGGTGGGTGAAGCTTTCTTT. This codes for CASSSGGVGEAFF.

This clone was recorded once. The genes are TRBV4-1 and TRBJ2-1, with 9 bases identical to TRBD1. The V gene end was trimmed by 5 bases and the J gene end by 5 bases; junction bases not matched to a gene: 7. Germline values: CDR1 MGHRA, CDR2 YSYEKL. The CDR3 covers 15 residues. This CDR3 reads CASSLQGARNNEQFF. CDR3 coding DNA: TGCGCCAGCAGCTTACAGGGGGCGCGGAACAATGAGCAGTTCTTC.

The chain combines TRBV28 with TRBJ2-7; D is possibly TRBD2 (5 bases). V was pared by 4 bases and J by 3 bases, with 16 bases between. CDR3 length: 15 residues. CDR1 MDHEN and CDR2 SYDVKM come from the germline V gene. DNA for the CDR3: TGTGCCAGCAGTTCCATACTAGGCCCGAGCTACGAGCAGTACTTC. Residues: CASSSILGPSYEQYF.

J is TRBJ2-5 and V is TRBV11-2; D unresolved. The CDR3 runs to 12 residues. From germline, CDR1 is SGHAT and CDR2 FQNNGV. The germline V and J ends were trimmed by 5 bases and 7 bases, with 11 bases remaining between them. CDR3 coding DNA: TGTGCCAGCAGCGAACCCGGTCGGACCCAGTACTTC. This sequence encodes CASSEPGRTQYF.

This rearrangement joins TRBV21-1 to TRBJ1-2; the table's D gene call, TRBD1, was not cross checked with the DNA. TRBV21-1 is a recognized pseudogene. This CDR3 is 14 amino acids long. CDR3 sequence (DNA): TGTGCCAGCAGCAAAGTGGCCAGGGATTATGGCTACACCTTC. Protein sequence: CASSKVARDYGYTF.

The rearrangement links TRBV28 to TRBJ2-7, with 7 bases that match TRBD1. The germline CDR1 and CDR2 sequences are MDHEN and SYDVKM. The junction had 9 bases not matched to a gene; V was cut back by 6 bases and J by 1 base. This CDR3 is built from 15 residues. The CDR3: CASSLDRAASYEQYF. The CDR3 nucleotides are TGTGCCAGCAGCCTCGACAGGGCGGCGTCCTACGAGCAGTACTTC.

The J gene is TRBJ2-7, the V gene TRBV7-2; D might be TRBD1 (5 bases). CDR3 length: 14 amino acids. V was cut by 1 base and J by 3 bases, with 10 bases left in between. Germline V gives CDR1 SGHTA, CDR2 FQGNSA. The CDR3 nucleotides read TGTGCCAGCAGCTTAGGCGCAGGGAACTACGAGCAGTACTTC. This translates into CASSLGAGNYEQYF.

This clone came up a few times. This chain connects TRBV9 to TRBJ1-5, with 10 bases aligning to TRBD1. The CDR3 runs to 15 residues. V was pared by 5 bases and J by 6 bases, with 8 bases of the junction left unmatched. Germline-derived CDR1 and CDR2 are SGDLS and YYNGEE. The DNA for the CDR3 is TGTGCCAGCAGTCCGGGGACAGGGGCGGGTCAGCCCCAGCATTTT. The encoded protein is CASSPGTGAGQPQHF.

CDR3 sequence (DNA): TGTGCCTGGAGGAGGGGAGGGAACACTGAAGCTTTCTTT. This codes for CAWRRGGNTEAFF. The genes are TRBV30 and TRBJ1-1; D is perhaps TRBD1 (5 bases). The CDR3 sequence is 13 residues long. V lost 3 bases and J 1 base, leaving 9 bases between the germline ends. CDR1 is GTSNPN, CDR2 SVGIG, per germline (reference sequence).

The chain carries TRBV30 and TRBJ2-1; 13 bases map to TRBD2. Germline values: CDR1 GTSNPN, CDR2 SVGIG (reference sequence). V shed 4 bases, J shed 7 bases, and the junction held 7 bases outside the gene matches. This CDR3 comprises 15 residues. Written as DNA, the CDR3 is TGTGCCTGGAACCAACTAGCGGGAGGGTCGAATGAGCAGTTCTTC. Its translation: CAWNQLAGGSNEQFF.

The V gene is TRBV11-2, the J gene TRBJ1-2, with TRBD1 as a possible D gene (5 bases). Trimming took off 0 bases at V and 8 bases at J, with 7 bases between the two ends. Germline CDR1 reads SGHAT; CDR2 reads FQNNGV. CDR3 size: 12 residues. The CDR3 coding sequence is TGTGCCAGCAGCTTAGAGGACACAGGCTACACCTTC. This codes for CASSLEDTGYTF.

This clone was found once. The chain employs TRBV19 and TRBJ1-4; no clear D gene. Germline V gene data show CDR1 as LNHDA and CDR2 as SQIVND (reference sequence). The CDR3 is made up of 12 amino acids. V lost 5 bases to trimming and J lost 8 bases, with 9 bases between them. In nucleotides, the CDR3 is TGTGCCAGTAGTGCGCGTTGGGAAAAACTGTTTTTT. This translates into CASSARWEKLFF.